Listed here are 19 T cell receptor beta chains from one sample, sequenced in a study of T cell changes during pregnancy in multiple sclerosis (dated by TCRdb to about 2019). Preparation of the library involved the immunoSEQ multiplex PCR assay. This is the immuneACCESS table as TCRdb keeps it, with only in-frame sequences that have V and J called. A part of the clones is gone; compared with another copy, unresolved V genes explain less than half, and the rest is unexplained. The sample table contains roughly 75,000 clones; only one count was recorded for 90% to 95% of them. 2% to 3% of the sample rests with the top ten. The specimen was peripheral blood, collected after pregnancy. The receptor set was obtained from a female donor in good health, enrolled as a control in a pregnancy study.

The gene calls are TRBV10-3 and TRBJ2-1; 10 nucleotides line up with TRBD2. The V gene's germline CDR1 is ENHRY and CDR2 SYGVKD. With V trimmed by 3 bases and J by 13 bases, 24 bases remained unmatched. This CDR3 has 19 residues. CDR3 in DNA: TGTGCCATCAGTGATATGGGACAGGTAACCAGCGGGAGGGCCAATCAACAGTTCTTC. As protein: CAISDMGQVTSGRANQQFF.

The chain uses TRBV7-9 and TRBJ2-7, with 7 bases matching TRBD2. The V and J ends lost 5 bases and 2 bases, in that order; junction bases with no gene match: 6. Germline V gene lookup returns CDR1 SEHNR and CDR2 FQNEAQ (reference sequence). The CDR3 sequence is 14 residues long. The CDR3: CASSPQRGAYEQYF. CDR3 DNA sequence: TGTGCCAGCAGCCCGCAACGGGGGGCCTACGAGCAGTACTTC.

The rearrangement uses TRBV7-9 and TRBJ1-1; D unresolved. The CDR3 loop spans 14 amino acids. V lost 0 bases, J lost 4 bases, and 9 bases lay in between. Germline V gene lookup returns CDR1 SEHNR and CDR2 FQNEAQ (reference sequence). The CDR3 nucleotides read TGTGCCAGCAGCTTAGCTTTTTCGAGCACTGAAGCTTTCTTT. This encodes CASSLAFSSTEAFF.

The rearrangement joins TRBV4-3 to TRBJ1-1; D not certain. The V gene's germline CDR1 is LGHNA and CDR2 YSLEER. Trimming removed 0 bases from V and 1 base from J, with 6 bases in between. The CDR3 has 14 amino acids. CDR3 in DNA: TGCGCCAGCAGCCAAGATTCCGGGAACACTGAAGCTTTCTTT. Encoded protein: CASSQDSGNTEAFF.

The chain is built from TRBV25-1 and TRBJ2-1; D remains unclear. CDR3 length equals 11 residues. Germline CDR1 and CDR2: MGHDK and SYGVNS. Trimming stripped 4 bases from V and 6 bases from J, with 4 bases between. DNA for the CDR3: TGTGCCAGCAGTGCCTTCAATGAGCAGTTCTTC. It specifies CASSAFNEQFF.

The chain joins TRBV7-9 to TRBJ2-7, with 7 bases that match TRBD1. J lost 7 bases, V lost 2 bases, and 11 bases had no gene match. Germline V CDR1 and CDR2: SEHNR, FQNEAQ (reference sequence). This CDR3 region has 15 residues. The CDR3 DNA reads TGTGCCAGCAGCTTATTCGTCGGGCAGGGGGAAGAGCAGTACTTC. This encodes CASSLFVGQGEEQYF.

The chain is built from TRBV6-5 and TRBJ1-1; 7 bases align to TRBD1. From germline, CDR1 is MNHEY and CDR2 SVGAGI. V trimming: 2 bases; J trimming: 0 bases; junction bases outside the gene matches: 6. The CDR3 sequence is 16 residues long. The CDR3: CASSYAFGTVNTEAFF. The CDR3, as DNA: TGTGCCAGCAGTTACGCGTTCGGGACAGTGAACACTGAAGCTTTCTTT.

This clone has a single count. The V and J genes are TRBV5-6 and TRBJ1-2; the D is unclear. V shed 4 bases and J shed 5 bases, with 9 bases lying between them. Per germline, CDR1 SGHDT and CDR2 YYEEEE. CDR3 length: 12 residues. CDR3 DNA sequence: TGTGCCAGCAGCAACAGAAATTATGGCTACACCTTC. Translation gives CASSNRNYGYTF.

The chain employs TRBV28 and TRBJ2-3; 8 nucleotides line up with TRBD2. Germline CDR1 reads MDHEN; CDR2 reads SYDVKM. V gave up 6 bases and J gave up 1 base; unmatched junction bases: 9. This CDR3 contains 16 residues. Here the CDR3 DNA reads TGTGCCAGCAGACAAATTAGCGGGGCAGGCACAGATACGCAGTATTTT. It yields the protein CASRQISGAGTDTQYF.

The rearrangement joins TRBV5-1 to TRBJ2-5; 7 bases are shared with TRBD2. This CDR3 spans 15 amino acids. CDR1 is SGHRS and CDR2 is YFSETQ in the germline V gene. J gave up 5 bases and V 0 bases, and 7 bases lay outside the gene matches. The CDR3 DNA follows: TGCGCCAGCAGCTTGGACGGGGGGACCCGGGAGACCCAGTACTTC. Translation gives CASSLDGGTRETQYF. Full variable domain (outside the CDR3, taken from reference TRBV5-1 and TRBJ2-5): KAGVTQTPRYLIKTRGQQVTLSCSPISGHRSVSWYQQTPGQGLQFLFEYFSETQRNKGNFPGRFSGRQFSNSRSEMNVSTLELGDSALYLCASSLDGGTRETQYFGPGTRLLVL.

The chain recombines TRBV19 with TRBJ2-1; D is perhaps TRBD1 (6 bases). Germline-derived CDR1 and CDR2 are LNHDA and SQIVND (reference sequence). Trimming removed 5 bases at V and 4 bases at J, with 18 bases between. CDR3 size: 16 residues. The CDR3 reads CASSDLRRQAYNEQFF. Written as DNA, the CDR3 is TGTGCCAGTAGTGACCTTCGTCGACAGGCTTACAATGAGCAGTTCTTC. The full variable domain, in which reference TRBV19 and TRBJ2-1 provide the parts outside the CDR3, is DGGITQSPKYLFRKEGQNVTLSCEQNLNHDAMYWYRQDPGQGLRLIYYSQIVNDFQKGDIAEGYSVSREKKESFPLTVTSAQKNPTAFYLCASSDLRRQAYNEQFFGPGTRLTVL.

V gene TRBV5-4 combines with J gene TRBJ2-2; 8 nucleotides line up with TRBD1. The CDR3 has 15 amino acids. Germline V gene lookup returns CDR1 SGHNT and CDR2 YYREEE (reference sequence). V dropped 4 bases and J dropped 6; count of bases not matched to a gene: 8. The CDR3 DNA sequence: TGTGCCAGCAGCCCAGGGGGCAGTGTGGCCGGGGAGCTGTTTTTT. Encoded protein: CASSPGGSVAGELFF.

The chain combines TRBV10-3 with TRBJ2-7; TRBD2 matches 8 bases. The CDR3 length is 13 residues. CDR1 ENHRY and CDR2 SYGVKD come from the germline V gene. V dropped 11 bases and J dropped 5; count of bases not matched to a gene: 11. This CDR3 is CARAAGASDEQYF. The CDR3 DNA reads as TGTGCCCGCGCAGCGGGAGCATCTGACGAGCAGTACTTC.

This chain connects TRBV29-1 to TRBJ1-5; D gene uncertain. The CDR3 has 13 residues. Trimming pared 0 bases from V and 4 bases from J, leaving 7 bases between. Germline lookup yields CDR1 SQVTM and CDR2 ANQGSEA. The CDR3 DNA sequence: TGCAGCGTTGAAGAGGGCCCAAATCAGCCCCAGCATTTT. Translating gives CSVEEGPNQPQHF.

This chain connects TRBV5-4 to TRBJ2-3; a weak D match, TRBD1 (5 bases). The V end lost 2 bases, the J end lost 1 base, and 11 bases lay between the germline ends. CDR3 length: 15 residues. Per germline, CDR1 SGHNT and CDR2 YYREEE (reference sequence). The CDR3 bases are TGTGCCAGCAGCTTCTGGGGCGGAGGCACAGATACGCAGTATTTT. It encodes CASSFWGGGTDTQYF.

The chain has TRBV28 and TRBJ1-4; unclear D gene. Germline CDR1 MDHEN, CDR2 SYDVKM. The CDR3 sequence is 14 residues long. The V gene lost 1 base and the J gene lost 5 bases, with 8 bases spanning the gap. The CDR3 reads CASSLSGGNEKLFF. CDR3 DNA sequence: TGTGCCAGCAGTTTATCAGGAGGGAATGAAAAACTGTTTTTT.

The chain is built from TRBV5-1 and TRBJ2-2, with 7 bases aligning to TRBD2. Unmatched junction bases numbered 5, after V lost 0 bases and J lost 3 bases. There are 16 residues in the CDR3. Germline lookup yields CDR1 SGHRS and CDR2 YFSETQ. CDR3 nucleotide sequence: TGCGCCAGCAGCTTGGCCCTAGCGGAGTACACCGGGGAGCTGTTTTTT. It is translated as CASSLALAEYTGELFF.

The V call is TRBV10-3, the J call TRBJ1-1; D ambiguous. The CDR3 extends over 13 amino acids. The germline V gene has CDR1 ENHRY and CDR2 SYGVKD. V gave up 0 bases and J gave up 5 bases, with 7 bases separating them. The CDR3 DNA is TGTGCCATCAGTGAGTCGAGCGGGACTGAAGCTTTCTTT. This sequence encodes CAISESSGTEAFF.

This clone was counted once. This rearrangement joins TRBV14 to TRBJ2-7, with TRBD1 matching over 8 bases. CDR1 is SGHDN and CDR2 is FVKESK in the germline V gene. The CDR3 runs to 14 residues. V lost 4 bases to trimming and J lost 2 bases; unmatched junction nucleotides: 4. CDR3 sequence: CASSPDRVPYEQYF. CDR3 sequence (DNA): TGTGCCAGCAGCCCGGACAGGGTACCCTACGAGCAGTACTTC.